The following is a TCR beta chain sequence with its context. The antigen is undetermined. These data originate in a study of a mutant IDH1 vaccine in newly diagnosed glioma. About the study: Radiotherapy, temozolomide, or both had been given previously, and both were given to most. Study-wide findings and caveats: Most patients, around 93%, showed vaccine-induced immune responses.

Time point denoted: baseline, week 1 (first vaccination visit). Treatment here: pre-vaccination baseline after standard-of-care therapy. The study enrolled donors with new WHO grade 3 or 4 IDH1-mutant, ATRX-lost astrocytomas. Sequenced by immunoSEQ multiplex PCR; TCRdb stores in-frame clones only, minus some. This sample has approximately 70,000 clones; roughly 78% occur once, and the top ten carry approximately 8.2%. The CDR3 loop spans 12 amino acids. The germline V and J ends were trimmed by 0 bases and 5 bases, with 2 bases remaining between them. CDR1 and CDR2 from the germline V gene are SGHVS and FQNEAQ.

The chain has TRBV7-8 and TRBJ1-5; D is ambiguous. The TCR originated in a man aged 45-65 years with glioma. Material: PBMCs, obtained from a glioma patient treated with radiotherapy, temozolomide or both. CDR3 nucleotide sequence: TGTGCCAGCAGCTTAGCCCATCAGCCCCAGCATTTT. Protein product: CASSLAHQPQHF.